This TCR beta chain was profiled in a study of cytomegalovirus exposure and HLA in healthy donors. PCR employed 60 Vbeta and 13 Jbeta primers. Method: immunoSEQ multiplex PCR; TCRdb's copy keeps in-frame clones and lacks some. The table lists tens of thousands of clones, about 53% of them singletons. This CDR3 has 14 residues. The germline gives CDR1 WSHSY, CDR2 SAAADI. Trimming at V came to 3 bases and at J to 6 bases, leaving 5 bases not matched to a gene. Study-level points and caveats: Later analysis identified a missense DCLRE1C variant that was linked to TCR beta V- and J-gene trimming. In vitro confirmation showed a few CMV-associated chains to be CMV antigen specific.

As for this clone: The antigen remains unidentified.

The chain links TRBV10-2 to TRBJ2-3; TRBD2 matches at 8 bases. The source of this sequence is a woman in her thirties or forties in good health and CMV-seropositive. Sequenced: PBMCs. The CDR3 loop reads CASSDRLAIDTQYF. The CDR3 DNA is TGCGCCAGCAGTGATAGACTAGCGATTGATACGCAGTATTTT.